This TCR beta chain emerged from a study of OX40 agonist ivuxolimab in advanced cancers. About this clone: Its antigen is undetermined.

V was pared by 1 base and J by 11 bases, with 5 bases of the junction left unmatched. The CDR3 is made up of 12 amino acids. Germline V lookup: CDR1 GTSNPN, CDR2 SVGIG (reference sequence). Assay used: immunoSEQ multiplex PCR; TCRdb lists only in-frame clones, some missing. The sample carries 30,000 to 40,000 clones, more than 60% recorded once. Any history of autoimmune disease or systemic immunosuppression disqualified patients. Blood draws occurred at baseline, cycle 4 day 1, and cycle 7 day 1. Points from the study as a whole: Not determined was the antigen specificity of the expanded peripheral T cells.

The input for sequencing was CD4+ or CD8+ T cells sorted from blood, taken in a trial of the OX40 agonist ivuxolimab. The gene calls are TRBV30 and TRBJ2-7; 10 nucleotides agree with TRBD1. The receptor's source is an adult with an advanced solid tumor such as melanoma, head and neck, liver or kidney cancer. CDR3 sequence reads: CAWSATGTGEYF. The DNA of the CDR3 is TGTGCCTGGAGTGCGACCGGGACAGGGGAGTACTTC.